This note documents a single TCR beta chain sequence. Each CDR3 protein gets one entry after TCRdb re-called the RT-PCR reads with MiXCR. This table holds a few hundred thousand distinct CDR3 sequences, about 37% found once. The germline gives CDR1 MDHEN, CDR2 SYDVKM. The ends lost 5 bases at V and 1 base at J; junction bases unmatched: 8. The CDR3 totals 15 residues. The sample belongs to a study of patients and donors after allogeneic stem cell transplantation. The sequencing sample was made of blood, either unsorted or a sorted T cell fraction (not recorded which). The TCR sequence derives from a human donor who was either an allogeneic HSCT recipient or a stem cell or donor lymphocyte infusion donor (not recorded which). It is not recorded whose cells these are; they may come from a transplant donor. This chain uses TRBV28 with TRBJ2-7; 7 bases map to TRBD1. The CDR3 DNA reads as TGTGCCAGCAGTACACAGGGGTTTAGTTCCTACGAGCAGTACTTC. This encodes CASSTQGFSSYEQYF. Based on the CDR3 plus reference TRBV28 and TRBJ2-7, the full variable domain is DVKVTQSSRYLVKRTGEKVFLECVQDMDHENMFWYRQDPGLGLRLIYFSYDVKMKEKGDIPEGYSVSREKKERFSLILESASTNQTSMYLCASSTQGFSSYEQYFGPGTRLTVT.